These T cell receptor beta chains were read from a single sample in a study of T cells after yellow fever vaccination. TCRdb reprocessed the 5' RACE reads via MiXCR and lists one record per CDR3 protein. The repertoire consists of approximately 510,000 distinct CDR3 sequences, with 21% occurring once and the leading ten covering roughly 16%. The sequenced sample was PBMCs, obtained roughly 23 days after the first yellow fever vaccination. These receptors came from a man aged 18 to 35 who received the YFV17D yellow fever vaccine. Each CDR3 is given with its conserved first and last residue. The D gene is left open where the match is weak. Clone size is given for some rows only: seen once, a few or many times, or a class if the clone is expanded.

-	TRBD1	TRBV2	TRBJ1-2	TGTGCCGTGGACAGGGCCTATGGCTACACCTTC	CAVDRAYGYTF
-	-	TRBV29-1	TRBJ2-7	TGCAGCGTTGTCGGCGATATCTACGAGCAGTACTTC	CSVVGDIYEQYF
few	-	TRBV5-1	TRBJ1-1	TGCGCCAGCAGCCCCCAACAGGAGGCCACTGAAGCTTTCTTT	CASSPQQEATEAFF
many	TRBD1	TRBV12-3/TRBV12-4	TRBJ2-1	TGTGCCAGCGAAAACCGGGACAGGGCCCACCAGTTCTTC	CASENRDRAHQFF
-	-	TRBV5-4	TRBJ2-5	TGTGCCAGCAGCCTCGGGACGGCCCCATTAGGTAGAGAGACCCAGTACTTC	CASSLGTAPLGRETQYF
few	TRBD2	TRBV6-5	TRBJ2-5	TGTGCCAGCAGTTATCTAGGATCGGCGGGGGGGAAGTCTCGGACCCAGTACTTC	CASSYLGSAGGKSRTQYF
-	TRBD2	TRBV7-8	TRBJ2-2	TGTGCCAGCAGCTTAGCACCGGGGGGGAACACCGGGGAGCTGTTTTTT	CASSLAPGGNTGELFF
few	-	TRBV3-1	TRBJ2-1	TGTGCCAGCAGCCAAGGCCCGCGGGGCGACGTCAATGAGCAGTTCTTC	CASSQGPRGDVNEQFF
-	-	TRBV5-5	TRBJ1-6	TGTGCCAGCAGCTTATGGGACACCTTTAATTCACCCCTCCACTTT	CASSLWDTFNSPLHF
few	TRBD1	TRBV12-3/TRBV12-4	TRBJ2-1	TGTGCCAGCAGTGACAGGGGCGATGAGCAGTTCTTC	CASSDRGDEQFF
few	TRBD2	TRBV7-2	TRBJ2-2	TGTGCCAGCAGCCCGGGACTAGCGGGGCCACCGACCGGGGAGCTGTTTTTT	CASSPGLAGPPTGELFF
many	-	TRBV11-2	TRBJ1-5	TGTGCCAGCAGCTCGTCTTCAGGGGTCAATCAGCCCCAGCATTTT	CASSSSSGVNQPQHF
-	-	TRBV7-9	TRBJ2-1	TGTGCCAGCAGCAAACCAGGGACTCAGGGGCGTGAGCAGTTCTTC	CASSKPGTQGREQFF
few	TRBD1	TRBV16	TRBJ2-2	TGTGCCAGCAGCGTGACAGGGAGAGGTACCGGGGAGCTGTTTTTT	CASSVTGRGTGELFF
few	-	TRBV10-3	TRBJ2-5	TGTGCCACCGCCCAGGACTACCAAGAGACCCAGTACTTC	CATAQDYQETQYF
-	TRBD1	TRBV4-1	TRBJ2-7	TGCGCCAGCAGCCAAGATCAATATGGACAGGGGGCTTGGGAGCAGTACTTC	CASSQDQYGQGAWEQYF
many	-	TRBV4-2	TRBJ2-2	TGTGCCAGCAGCCCCAACAGGGCCGGGGAGCTGTTTTTT	CASSPNRAGELFF
-	-	TRBV5-4	TRBJ2-5	TGTGCCAGCAGCCTAGATCAGGACACTAAAGAGACCCAGTACTTC	CASSLDQDTKETQYF
-	-	TRBV4-1	TRBJ2-7	TGCGCCAGTACAGGGCCCGGCGGAGAGCAGTACTTC	CASTGPGGEQYF
-	TRBD2	TRBV20-1	TRBJ2-7	TGCAGTGCTAGGGGGGGGGATTTAGGCGAGCAGTACTTC	CSARGGDLGEQYF
few	TRBD2	TRBV12-3/TRBV12-4	TRBJ2-2	TGTGCCAGCACCCCTAGCGGGGGGGCCGGGGAGCTGTTTTTT	CASTPSGGAGELFF
few	-	TRBV18	TRBJ2-6	TGTGCCAGCTCACCAGTAGTATCTGGGGCCAACGTCCTGACTTTC	CASSPVVSGANVLTF
-	-	TRBV20-1	TRBJ2-4	TGCAGTGCCCTGAGGGCGAGGGCCAAAAACATTCAGTACTTC	CSALRARAKNIQYF
-	-	TRBV7-9	TRBJ1-2	TGTGCCAGCAGCTTAGCCAGGGGAAATGATGGCTACACCTTC	CASSLARGNDGYTF
few	TRBD2	TRBV5-1	TRBJ2-5	TGCGCCAGCAGCCTGAGCTGGGGGGGAGAGACCCAGTACTTC	CASSLSWGGETQYF
-	-	TRBV9	TRBJ1-1	TGTGCCAGCAGCGTAGCGGGGGCGGACACTGAAGCTTTCTTT	CASSVAGADTEAFF
-	-	TRBV11-3	TRBJ2-5	TGTGCCAGCAGCCAGACAGTGACCCAAGAGACCCAGTACTTC	CASSQTVTQETQYF
many	TRBD2	TRBV20-1	TRBJ2-3	TGCAGTGCTCCGGGACTAGCGGCAGATACGCAGTATTTT	CSAPGLAADTQYF
-	TRBD1	TRBV11-2	TRBJ2-1	TGTGCCAGCAGCTTATGGATCGTACAGGGGAATGAGCAGTTCTTC	CASSLWIVQGNEQFF
-	-	TRBV11-1	TRBJ2-1	TGTGCCAGCAGCCCGGGGACCCATTACAATGAGCAGTTCTTC	CASSPGTHYNEQFF
few	-	TRBV20-1	TRBJ2-2	TGCAGTGCTACACCGGGCAGCGGAATCACCGGGGAGCTGTTTTTT	CSATPGSGITGELFF
few	-	TRBV5-5	TRBJ2-5	TGTGCCAGCGGAGCCGGGGGAAGGGAGACCCAGTACTTC	CASGAGGRETQYF
few	-	TRBV27	TRBJ2-7	TGTGCCAGCGGCCCCTATCGAAGGACTTACGAGCAGTACTTC	CASGPYRRTYEQYF
-	TRBD1	TRBV29-1	TRBJ2-7	TGCAGCGTCACAGGGGAACCCTACGAGCAGTACTTC	CSVTGEPYEQYF
-	TRBD1	TRBV7-9	TRBJ1-4	TGTGCCAGCAGCCCGGGACAGTATAATGAAAAACTGTTTTTT	CASSPGQYNEKLFF
-	TRBD2	TRBV7-3	TRBJ2-1	TGTGCCAGCAGCGCCGAACTAGCGGGGGGGCCCTACAATGAGCAGTTCTTC	CASSAELAGGPYNEQFF
few	-	TRBV6-2/TRBV6-3	TRBJ1-1	TGTGCCAGCAGTTACCACAGGGCGAACACTGAAGCTTTCTTT	CASSYHRANTEAFF
many	-	TRBV7-6	TRBJ2-5	TGTGCCAGCAGCATGGGACGGCAAGAGACCCAGTACTTC	CASSMGRQETQYF
-	-	TRBV20-1	TRBJ2-5	TGCAGTGCTAGAGATTTGCGGACCGACCAAGAGACCCAGTACTTC	CSARDLRTDQETQYF
-	TRBD1	TRBV20-1	TRBJ1-2	TGCAGTGCTAGAGTTGACACAGGGGTCGGCTACACCTTC	CSARVDTGVGYTF
many	-	TRBV12-3/TRBV12-4	TRBJ2-7	TGTGCCATCTCAAGGACTTCGAAAAACGAGCAGTACTTC	CAISRTSKNEQYF
-	TRBD1	TRBV11-2	TRBJ2-7	TGTGCCAGCAGCCGGGACAGGGAGGCGCAGAATTCGAAGCAGTACTTC	CASSRDREAQNSKQYF
-	-	TRBV5-5	TRBJ2-4	TGTGCCAGCAGCTCGACTCCGCTTTTGAACATTCAGTACTTC	CASSSTPLLNIQYF
few	-	TRBV7-9	TRBJ1-5	TGTGCCAGCAGCTCGGGACGCAACAATCAGCCCCAGCATTTT	CASSSGRNNQPQHF
few	TRBD1	TRBV5-1	TRBJ2-3	TGCGCCAGCAGCTTCCGGGACAGGGTGGGCACAGATACGCAGTATTTT	CASSFRDRVGTDTQYF